This T cell receptor beta chain was observed in a study of T cell changes during pregnancy in multiple sclerosis. CDR3 size: 14 residues. V lost 5 bases and J lost 1, with 12 bases in between. Germline lookup yields CDR1 MNHEY and CDR2 SVGAGI. TCRdb's copy holds only in-frame clones and misses some; the assay was immunoSEQ multiplex PCR. The sample shows approximately 88,000 clones, 94% of them seen only once. The receptor comes from a female donor with multiple sclerosis, enrolled in a pregnancy study. The J gene is TRBJ2-7, the V gene TRBV6-5; D possibly corresponds to TRBD2 (5 bases). Sample: peripheral blood, taken in the third trimester of pregnancy. The CDR3 spells CASSHRGSSYEQYF. DNA of the CDR3: TGTGCCAGCAGTCACCGCGGGTCGTCCTACGAGCAGTACTTC.